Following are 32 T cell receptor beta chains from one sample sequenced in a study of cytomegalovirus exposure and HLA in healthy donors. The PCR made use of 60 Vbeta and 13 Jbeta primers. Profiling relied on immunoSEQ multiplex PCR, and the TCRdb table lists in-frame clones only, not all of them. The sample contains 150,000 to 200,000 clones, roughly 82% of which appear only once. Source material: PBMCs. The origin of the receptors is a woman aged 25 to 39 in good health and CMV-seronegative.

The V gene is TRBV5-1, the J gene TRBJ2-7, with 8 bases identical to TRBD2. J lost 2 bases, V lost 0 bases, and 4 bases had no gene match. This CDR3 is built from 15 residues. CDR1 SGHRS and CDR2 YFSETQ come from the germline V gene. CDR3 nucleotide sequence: TGCGCCAGCAGCTTGGATGCGGGAGGAACCTACGAGCAGTACTTC. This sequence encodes CASSLDAGGTYEQYF.

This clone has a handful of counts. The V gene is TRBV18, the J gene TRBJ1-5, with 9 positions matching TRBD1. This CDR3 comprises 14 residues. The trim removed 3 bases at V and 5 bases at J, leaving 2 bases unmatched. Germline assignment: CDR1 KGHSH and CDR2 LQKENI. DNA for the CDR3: TGTGCCAGCTCACCCCGGGACAGGGATCAGCCCCAGCATTTT. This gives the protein CASSPRDRDQPQHF.

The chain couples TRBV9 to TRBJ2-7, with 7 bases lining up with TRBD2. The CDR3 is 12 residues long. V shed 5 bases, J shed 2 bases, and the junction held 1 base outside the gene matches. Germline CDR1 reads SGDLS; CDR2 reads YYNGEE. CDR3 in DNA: TGTGCCAGCAGTCGGGGGGCCTACGAGCAGTACTTC. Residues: CASSRGAYEQYF.

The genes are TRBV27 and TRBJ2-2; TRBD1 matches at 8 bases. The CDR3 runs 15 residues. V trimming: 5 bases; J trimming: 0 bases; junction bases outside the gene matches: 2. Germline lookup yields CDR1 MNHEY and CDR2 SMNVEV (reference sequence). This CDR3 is CASSRTGTNTGELFF. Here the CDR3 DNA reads TGTGCCAGCAGTCGGACAGGGACGAACACCGGGGAGCTGTTTTTT.

The CDR3 sequence: CSVAGVYTEAFF. CDR3 nucleotides: TGCAGCGTTGCAGGGGTTTACACTGAAGCTTTCTTT. The rearrangement joins TRBV29-1 to TRBJ1-1, with TRBD1 as a possible D gene (6 bases). The V end lost 4 bases, the J end lost 3 bases, and 9 bases lay between the germline ends. The CDR3 has 12 residues. Germline lookup yields CDR1 SQVTM and CDR2 ANQGSEA.

The CDR3 sequence: CASNGGLLSSGNTIYF. In DNA, the CDR3 is TGTGCCAGCAATGGGGGACTATTGAGCTCTGGAAACACCATATATTTT. The chain recombines TRBV6-6 with TRBJ1-3, with D perhaps TRBD1 (5 bases). This CDR3 contains 16 residues. Per the germline V gene, CDR1 is MNHNY and CDR2 is SVGAGI (reference sequence). Between the trimmed V and J ends, which lost 7 bases and 0 bases, there was a span of 16 bases.

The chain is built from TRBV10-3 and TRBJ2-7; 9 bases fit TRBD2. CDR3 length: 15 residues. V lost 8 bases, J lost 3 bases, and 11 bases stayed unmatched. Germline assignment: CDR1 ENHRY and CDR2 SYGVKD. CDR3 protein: CAIRLGETSGYEQYF. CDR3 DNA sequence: TGTGCCATCCGACTCGGGGAGACTAGCGGCTACGAGCAGTACTTC.

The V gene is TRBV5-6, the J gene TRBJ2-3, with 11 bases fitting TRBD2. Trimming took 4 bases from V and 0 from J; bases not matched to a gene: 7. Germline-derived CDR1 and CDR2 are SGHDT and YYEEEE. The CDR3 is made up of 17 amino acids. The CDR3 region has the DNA TGTGCCAGCAGCGTAGGGACTAGCGGAACTAGCACAGATACGCAGTATTTT. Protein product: CASSVGTSGTSTDTQYF. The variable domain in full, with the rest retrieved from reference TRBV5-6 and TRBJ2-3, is DAGVTQSPTHLIKTRGQQVTLRCSPKSGHDTVSWYQQALGQGPQFIFQYYEEEERQRGNFPDRFSGHQFPNYSSELNVNALLLGDSALYLCASSVGTSGTSTDTQYFGPGTRLTVL.

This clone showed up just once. The CDR3 coding sequence is TGTGCCAGCAGCGACGGGGTGGGGACAGGCCGGGAAAAACTGTTTTTT. Its protein product is CASSDGVGTGREKLFF. The genes are TRBV5-8 and TRBJ1-4; TRBD1 agrees at 8 bases. The CDR3 is 16 amino acids. Trimming at V came to 4 bases and at J to 8 bases, leaving 13 bases not matched to a gene. From germline, CDR1 is SGHTS and CDR2 YDEGEE. The whole variable domain, filled in from reference TRBV5-8 and TRBJ1-4, reads EAGVTQSPTHLIKTRGQQATLRCSPISGHTSVYWYQQALGLGLQFLLWYDEGEERNRGNFPPRFSGRQFPNYSSELNVNALELEDSALYLCASSDGVGTGREKLFFGSGTQLSVL.

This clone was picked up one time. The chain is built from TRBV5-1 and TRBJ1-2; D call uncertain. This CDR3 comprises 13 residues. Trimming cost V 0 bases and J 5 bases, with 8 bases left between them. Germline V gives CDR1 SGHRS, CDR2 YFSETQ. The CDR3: CASSLGSGYGYTF. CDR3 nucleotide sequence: TGCGCCAGCAGCTTGGGGTCGGGGTATGGCTACACCTTC.

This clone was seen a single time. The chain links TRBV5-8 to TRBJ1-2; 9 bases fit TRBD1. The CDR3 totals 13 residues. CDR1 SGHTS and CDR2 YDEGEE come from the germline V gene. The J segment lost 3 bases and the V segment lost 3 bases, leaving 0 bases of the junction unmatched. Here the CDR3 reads CASSWTGDYGYTF. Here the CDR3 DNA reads TGTGCCAGCAGCTGGACAGGGGACTATGGCTACACCTTC.

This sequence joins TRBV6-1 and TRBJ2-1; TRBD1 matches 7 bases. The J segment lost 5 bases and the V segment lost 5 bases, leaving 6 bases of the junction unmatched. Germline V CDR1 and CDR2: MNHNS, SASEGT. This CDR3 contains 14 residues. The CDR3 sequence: CASSWGTEHNEQFF. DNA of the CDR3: TGTGCCAGCAGTTGGGGGACAGAACACAATGAGCAGTTCTTC.

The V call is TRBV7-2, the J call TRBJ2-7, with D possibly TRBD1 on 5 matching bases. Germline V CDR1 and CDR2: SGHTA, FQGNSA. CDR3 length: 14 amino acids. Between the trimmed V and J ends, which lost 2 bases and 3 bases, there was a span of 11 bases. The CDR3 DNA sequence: TGTGCCAGCAGCTTAACAGGTTTGGTCTACGAGCAGTACTTC. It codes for CASSLTGLVYEQYF.

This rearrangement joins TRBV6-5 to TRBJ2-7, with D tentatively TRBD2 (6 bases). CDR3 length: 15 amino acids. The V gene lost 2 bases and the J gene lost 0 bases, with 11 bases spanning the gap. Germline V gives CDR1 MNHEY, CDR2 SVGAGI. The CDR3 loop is CASSYGGADSYEQYF. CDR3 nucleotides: TGTGCCAGCAGTTACGGAGGGGCAGACTCCTACGAGCAGTACTTC.

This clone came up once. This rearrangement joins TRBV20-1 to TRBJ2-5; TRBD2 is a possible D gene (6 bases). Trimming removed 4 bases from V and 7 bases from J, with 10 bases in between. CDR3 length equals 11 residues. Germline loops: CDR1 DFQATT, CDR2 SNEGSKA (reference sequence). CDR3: CSATEGTTQYF. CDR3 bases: TGCAGTGCTACGGAGGGGACGACCCAGTACTTC.

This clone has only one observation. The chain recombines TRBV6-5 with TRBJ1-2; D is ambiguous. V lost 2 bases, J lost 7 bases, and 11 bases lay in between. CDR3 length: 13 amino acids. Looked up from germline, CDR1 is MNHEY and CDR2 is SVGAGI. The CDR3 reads CASSYGSKSGYTF. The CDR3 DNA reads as TGTGCCAGCAGTTACGGTAGTAAATCTGGCTACACCTTC.

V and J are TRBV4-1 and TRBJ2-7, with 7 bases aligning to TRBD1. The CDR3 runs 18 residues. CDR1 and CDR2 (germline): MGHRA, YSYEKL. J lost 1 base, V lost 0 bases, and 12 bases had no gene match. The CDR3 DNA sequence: TGCGCCAGCAGCCAAGACCCTGGAGACAGGGACGGATCCTACGAGCAGTACTTC. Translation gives CASSQDPGDRDGSYEQYF.

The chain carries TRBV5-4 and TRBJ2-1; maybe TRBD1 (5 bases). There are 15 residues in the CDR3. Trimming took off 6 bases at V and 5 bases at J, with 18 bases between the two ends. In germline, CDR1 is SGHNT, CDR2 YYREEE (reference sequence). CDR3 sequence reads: CASTLGARQNNEQFF. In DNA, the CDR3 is TGTGCCAGCACCCTAGGGGCGCGACAGAACAATGAGCAGTTCTTC.

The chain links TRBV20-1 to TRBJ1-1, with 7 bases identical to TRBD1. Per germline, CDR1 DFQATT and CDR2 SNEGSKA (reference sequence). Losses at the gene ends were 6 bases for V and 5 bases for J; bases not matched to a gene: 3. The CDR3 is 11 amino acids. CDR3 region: CSATQGTEAFF. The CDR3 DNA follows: TGCAGTGCAACACAGGGGACTGAAGCTTTCTTT.

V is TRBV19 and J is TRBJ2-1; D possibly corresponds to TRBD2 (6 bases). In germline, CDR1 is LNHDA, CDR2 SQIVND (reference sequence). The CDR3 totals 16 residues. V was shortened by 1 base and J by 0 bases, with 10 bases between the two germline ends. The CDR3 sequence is CASSIGPGSSYNEQFF. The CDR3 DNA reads TGTGCCAGTAGTATAGGGCCCGGGAGCTCCTACAATGAGCAGTTCTTC. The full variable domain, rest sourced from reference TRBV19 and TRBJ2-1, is DGGITQSPKYLFRKEGQNVTLSCEQNLNHDAMYWYRQDPGQGLRLIYYSQIVNDFQKGDIAEGYSVSREKKESFPLTVTSAQKNPTAFYLCASSIGPGSSYNEQFFGPGTRLTVL.

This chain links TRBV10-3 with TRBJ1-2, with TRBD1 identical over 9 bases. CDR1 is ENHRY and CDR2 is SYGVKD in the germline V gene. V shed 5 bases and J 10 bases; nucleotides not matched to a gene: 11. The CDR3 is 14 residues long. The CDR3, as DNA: TGTGCCATCAGTCAATTTCCGGGACAGGGAAACTACACCTTC. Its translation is CAISQFPGQGNYTF.

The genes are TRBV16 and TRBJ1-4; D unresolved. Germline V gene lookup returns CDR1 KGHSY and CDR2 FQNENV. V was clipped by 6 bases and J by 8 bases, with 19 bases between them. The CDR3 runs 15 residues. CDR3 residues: CASRLSTAESEKLFF. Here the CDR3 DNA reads TGTGCCAGCAGACTCAGTACTGCGGAGTCGGAAAAACTGTTTTTT.

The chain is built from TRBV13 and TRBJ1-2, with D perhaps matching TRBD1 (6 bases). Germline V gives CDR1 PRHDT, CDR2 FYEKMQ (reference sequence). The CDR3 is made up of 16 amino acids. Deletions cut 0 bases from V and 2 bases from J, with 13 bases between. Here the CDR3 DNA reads TGTGCCAGCAGCTTAGGCCCGGGACACTCAAACTATGGCTACACCTTC. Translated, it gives CASSLGPGHSNYGYTF.

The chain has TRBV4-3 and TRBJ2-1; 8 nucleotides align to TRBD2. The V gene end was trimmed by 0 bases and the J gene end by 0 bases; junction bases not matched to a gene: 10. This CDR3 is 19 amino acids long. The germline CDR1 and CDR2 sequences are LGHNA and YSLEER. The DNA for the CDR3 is TGCGCCAGCAGCCAAGATCTTGCCAGCGGGAGCGTCTCCTACAATGAGCAGTTCTTC. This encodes CASSQDLASGSVSYNEQFF.

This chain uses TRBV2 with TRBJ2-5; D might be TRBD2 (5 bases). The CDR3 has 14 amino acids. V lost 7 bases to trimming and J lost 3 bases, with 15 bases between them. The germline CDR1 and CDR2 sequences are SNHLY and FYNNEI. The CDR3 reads CASNIIAREETQYF. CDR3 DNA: TGTGCCAGCAATATAATCGCGCGGGAAGAGACCCAGTACTTC.

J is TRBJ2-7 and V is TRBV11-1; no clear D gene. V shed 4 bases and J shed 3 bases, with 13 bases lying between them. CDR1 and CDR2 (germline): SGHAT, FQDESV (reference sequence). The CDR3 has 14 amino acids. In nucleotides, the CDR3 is TGTGCCAGCAGCTCGCGCGGAAACTTCTACGAGCAGTACTTC. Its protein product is CASSSRGNFYEQYF. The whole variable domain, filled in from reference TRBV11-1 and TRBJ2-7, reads EAEVAQSPRYKITEKSQAVAFWCDPISGHATLYWYRQILGQGPELLVQFQDESVVDDSQLPKDRFSAERLKGVDSTLKIQPAELGDSAMYLCASSSRGNFYEQYFGPGTRLTVT.

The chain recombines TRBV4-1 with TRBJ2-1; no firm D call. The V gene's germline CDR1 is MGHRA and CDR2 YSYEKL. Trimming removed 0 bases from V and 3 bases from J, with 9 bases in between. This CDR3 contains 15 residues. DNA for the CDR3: TGCGCCAGCAGCCAAGACGGTCTCCACTACAATGAGCAGTTCTTC. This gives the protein CASSQDGLHYNEQFF.

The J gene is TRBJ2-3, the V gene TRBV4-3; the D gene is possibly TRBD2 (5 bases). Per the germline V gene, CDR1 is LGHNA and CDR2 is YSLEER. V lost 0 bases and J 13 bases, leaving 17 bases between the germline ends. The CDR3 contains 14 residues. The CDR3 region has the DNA TGCGCCAGCAGCCAAGAGAGGGAGAGGGCTAGCAAGTATTTT. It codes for CASSQERERASKYF.

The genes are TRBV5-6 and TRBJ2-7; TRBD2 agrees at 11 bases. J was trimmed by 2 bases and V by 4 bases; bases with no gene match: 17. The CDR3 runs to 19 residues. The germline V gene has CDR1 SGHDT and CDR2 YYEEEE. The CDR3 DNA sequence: TGTGCCAGCAGCACTTTTAGCGGGGGGGAGGATGTTGAGCCCTACGAGCAGTACTTC. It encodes CASSTFSGGEDVEPYEQYF.

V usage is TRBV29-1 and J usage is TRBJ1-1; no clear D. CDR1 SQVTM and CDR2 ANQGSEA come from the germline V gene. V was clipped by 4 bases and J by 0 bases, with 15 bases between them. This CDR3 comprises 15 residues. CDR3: CSVVSLGRMNTEAFF. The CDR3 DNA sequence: TGCAGCGTTGTATCACTGGGCCGGATGAACACTGAAGCTTTCTTT.

CDR3 residues: CASSYTRDSPYEQYF. For the CDR3, the DNA is TGTGCCAGCAGTTACACCCGGGACAGCCCCTACGAGCAGTACTTC. This chain connects TRBV6-5 to TRBJ2-7; 7 positions agree with TRBD1. V was pared by 2 bases and J by 2 bases, with 6 bases of the junction left unmatched. CDR1 MNHEY and CDR2 SVGAGI come from the germline V gene. This CDR3 is 15 amino acids long.

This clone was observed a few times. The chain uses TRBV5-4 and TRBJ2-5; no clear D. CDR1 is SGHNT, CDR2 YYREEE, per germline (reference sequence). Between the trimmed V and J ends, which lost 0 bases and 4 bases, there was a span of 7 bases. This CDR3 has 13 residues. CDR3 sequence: CASSLAVGETQYF. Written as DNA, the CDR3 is TGTGCCAGCAGCTTGGCCGTCGGAGAGACCCAGTACTTC.